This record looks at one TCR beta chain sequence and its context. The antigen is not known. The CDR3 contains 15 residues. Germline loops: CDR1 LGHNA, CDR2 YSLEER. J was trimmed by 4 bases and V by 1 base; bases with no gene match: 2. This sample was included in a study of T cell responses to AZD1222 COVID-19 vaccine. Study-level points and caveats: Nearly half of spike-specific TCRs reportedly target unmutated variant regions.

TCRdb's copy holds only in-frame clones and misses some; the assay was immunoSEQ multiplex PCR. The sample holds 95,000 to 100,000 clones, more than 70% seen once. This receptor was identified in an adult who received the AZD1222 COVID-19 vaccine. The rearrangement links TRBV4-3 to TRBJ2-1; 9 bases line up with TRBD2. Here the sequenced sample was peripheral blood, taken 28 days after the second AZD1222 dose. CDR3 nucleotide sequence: TGCGCCAGCAGCCAAGGGACTAGCGTTTACAATGAGCAGTTCTTC. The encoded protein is CASSQGTSVYNEQFF.